Given below is one TCR beta chain in context. Its target is unknown. This sample stems from a study of T cell responses to AZD1222 COVID-19 vaccine. Study as a whole: Second-dose intervals of approximately 4 or approximately 12 weeks were pooled. Study results and limitations: Vaccination with two AZD1222 doses was followed by a rise in Spike-specific TCR breadth and depth. Possibly, clonal diversity was underestimated; donors were largely white British and included more females.

The germline CDR1 and CDR2 sequences are KGHSH and LQKENI. The CDR3 has 15 amino acids. With 4 bases clipped from V and 5 bases from J, the junction kept 5 bases outside the gene matches. Some clones are missing from TCRdb's copy, which holds only in-frame ones; the method was immunoSEQ multiplex PCR. The data contain 150,000 or so clones, roughly 90% of them singletons. This material consisted of peripheral blood, taken on day 0 of AZD1222 vaccination. V usage is TRBV18 and J usage is TRBJ2-2; the match to TRBD1 covers 9 bases. The clonotype originates from an adult in good health. CDR3 sequence reads: CASSLGTGLTGELFF. For the CDR3, the DNA is TGTGCCAGCTCACTTGGGACAGGGCTTACCGGGGAGCTGTTTTTT.